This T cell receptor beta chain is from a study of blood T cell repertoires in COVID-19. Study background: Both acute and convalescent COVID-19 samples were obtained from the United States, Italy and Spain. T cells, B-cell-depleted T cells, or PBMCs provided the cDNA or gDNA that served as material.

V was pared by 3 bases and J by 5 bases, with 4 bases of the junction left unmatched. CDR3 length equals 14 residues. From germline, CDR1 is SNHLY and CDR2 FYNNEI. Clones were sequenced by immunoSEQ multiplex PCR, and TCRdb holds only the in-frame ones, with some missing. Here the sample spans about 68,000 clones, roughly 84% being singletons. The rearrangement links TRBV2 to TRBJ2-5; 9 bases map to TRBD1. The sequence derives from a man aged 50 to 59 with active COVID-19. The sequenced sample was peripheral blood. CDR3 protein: CASSELTGGETQYF. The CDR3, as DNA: TGTGCCAGCAGTGAGCTGACAGGGGGGGAGACCCAGTACTTC. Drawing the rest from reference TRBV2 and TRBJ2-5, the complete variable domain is EPEVTQTPSHQVTQMGQEVILRCVPISNHLYFYWYRQILGQKVEFLVSFYNNEISEKSEIFDDQFSVERPDGSNFTLKIRSTKLEDSAMYFCASSELTGGETQYFGPGTRLLVL.